The 11 T cell receptor beta chains presented below share a single source sample, sequenced in a study of blood T cell repertoires in COVID-19. Method: immunoSEQ multiplex PCR; TCRdb's copy keeps in-frame clones and lacks some. The data show over 120,000 clones, 80% to 90% seen once. Specimen: peripheral blood. Source of these receptors: a woman aged 50 to 60 with active or convalescent COVID-19.

Remarks on this clone: At one boundary the junction diverges from the germline segment, which might be a read error. The rearrangement joins TRBV5-1 to TRBJ1-1; no clear D gene. The CDR3 has 14 residues. Germline values: CDR1 SGHRS, CDR2 YFSETQ. The CDR3 loop is CASSLRAVNSEAFF. The CDR3 DNA follows: TGCGCCAGCAGCTTGAGAGCCGTGAACTCTGAAGCTTTCTTT.

V is TRBV29-1 and J is TRBJ1-1, with no clear D. The V gene's germline CDR1 is SQVTM and CDR2 ANQGSEA. The length of the CDR3 is 16 residues. Trimming took off 6 bases at V and 6 bases at J, with 26 bases between the two ends. The DNA for the CDR3 is TGCAGCGTGACCCCAGGCCGGCCGAGAACAACCCCTGAAGCTTTCTTT. This codes for CSVTPGRPRTTPEAFF.

The CDR3 region has the DNA TGTGCCAGCAGTTGGGAGGACAGGGAAGAGACCCAGTACTTC. Protein sequence: CASSWEDREETQYF. The chain has TRBV6-2 or TRBV6-3 and TRBJ2-5; TRBD1 agrees at 8 bases. The V segment lost 4 bases and the J segment 3 bases; nucleotides outside the gene matches: 4. This CDR3 contains 14 residues. The germline gives CDR1 MNHEY, CDR2 SVGEGT.

This chain links TRBV28 with TRBJ1-1; D possibly corresponds to TRBD1 (6 bases). This CDR3 comprises 15 residues. V dropped 6 bases and J dropped 0 bases, with 14 bases sitting between them. The germline gives CDR1 MDHEN, CDR2 SYDVKM. The CDR3: CASSPPRGMNTEAFF. In DNA, the CDR3 is TGTGCCAGCAGCCCCCCCAGGGGCATGAACACTGAAGCTTTCTTT.

This clone was seen a handful of times. The chain couples TRBV18 to TRBJ2-2; 9 positions match TRBD1. The germline V gene has CDR1 KGHSH and CDR2 LQKENI. V lost 5 bases, J lost 3 bases, and 1 base stayed unmatched. CDR3 length: 14 residues. The DNA of the CDR3 is TGTGCCAGCTCAGGGGACAGGGACACCGGGGAGCTGTTTTTT. It codes for CASSGDRDTGELFF.

The chain links TRBV6-2 or TRBV6-3 to TRBJ1-5; no clear D. In germline, CDR1 is MNHEY, CDR2 SVGEGT. The CDR3 is 14 amino acids. V was trimmed by 2 bases and J by 4 bases, leaving 9 bases between them. CDR3 loop: CASSYVVSNQPQHF. The DNA for the CDR3 is TGTGCCAGCAGTTACGTGGTCAGTAATCAGCCCCAGCATTTT.

J is TRBJ1-1 and V is TRBV30, with 7 bases lining up with TRBD1. The CDR3 contains 15 residues. With V trimmed by 2 bases and J by 1 base, 7 bases remained unmatched. Germline CDR1 and CDR2: GTSNPN and SVGIG (reference sequence). In DNA, the CDR3 is TGTGCCTGGAGTCGGTTGGCAGGGGGGAACACTGAAGCTTTCTTT. This sequence encodes CAWSRLAGGNTEAFF.

The chain is built from TRBV28 and TRBJ2-4; 9 bases match TRBD1. Germline V gives CDR1 MDHEN, CDR2 SYDVKM. With V trimmed by 5 bases and J by 4 bases, 9 bases remained unmatched. The CDR3 loop spans 16 amino acids. The CDR3 spells CASSSAGTGSKNIQYF. CDR3 sequence (DNA): TGTGCCAGCAGTAGCGCCGGGACAGGGTCAAAAAACATTCAGTACTTC.

The J gene is TRBJ2-7, the V gene TRBV4-2; 8 bases map to TRBD1. Germline V gives CDR1 LGHNA, CDR2 YNFKEQ. The CDR3 is made up of 14 amino acids. J was trimmed by 2 bases and V by 4 bases; bases with no gene match: 4. DNA for the CDR3: TGTGCCAGCAGCCGAGACAGGGGCGCCTACGAGCAGTACTTC. Translated: CASSRDRGAYEQYF.

The chain carries TRBV7-2 and TRBJ2-5, with D hard to call. There are 15 residues in the CDR3. The V gene lost 3 bases and the J gene lost 2 bases, with 13 bases spanning the gap. CDR1 is SGHTA, CDR2 FQGNSA, per germline. CDR3 sequence (DNA): TGTGCCAGCAGCTTCTCTCCGTTGAGTCAAGAGACCCAGTACTTC. As protein: CASSFSPLSQETQYF.

The rearrangement joins TRBV28 to TRBJ1-5; TRBD1 matches 9 bases. The V and J ends lost 4 bases and 6 bases, in that order; junction bases with no gene match: 10. The CDR3 has 16 residues. Germline V gives CDR1 MDHEN, CDR2 SYDVKM. Here the CDR3 DNA reads TGTGCCAGCAGTTGGAATCCGGGACAGGGAGGTCAGCCCCAGCATTTT. Its translation: CASSWNPGQGGQPQHF.